This is a list of T cell receptor beta chains from one sample in a study of T cells in Graves' hyperthyroidism and ophthalmopathy. TCRdb recomputed calls from the multiplex PCR reads with MiXCR, one row per CDR3 protein. The sample has roughly 300,000 distinct CDR3 sequences, around a fifth seen once. Specimen: blood. The source is a woman aged 45-65 years with Graves' hyperthyroidism. CDR3s include the opening cysteine and the closing phenylalanine or tryptophan. A D gene is named only where the DNA matches it firmly. A clone size is listed for some rows: how often the clone was seen (once, few, many), or a class if it is expanded.

size	D	V	J	DNA	CDR3
many	.	TRBV7-2	TRBJ2-7	TGTGCCAGCAGCTTAGAGACCGTCAGCGCTGCTCAGCAGTACTTC	CASSLETVSAAQQYF
many	TRBD1	TRBV5-1	TRBJ1-1	TGCGCCAGCAGCTCAAGGCTTCCGGGACAGATGAACACTGAAGCTTTCTTT	CASSSRLPGQMNTEAFF
.	TRBD2	TRBV27	TRBJ2-3	TGTGCCAGCAGTCTTGGACTAGCGGGGGTTGGAAGGACAGATACGCAGTATTTT	CASSLGLAGVGRTDTQYF
many	.	TRBV18	TRBJ1-5	TGTGCCAGCTCACAACAGGAAAATCAGCCCCAGCATTTT	CASSQQENQPQHF
.	.	TRBV12-3/TRBV12-4	TRBJ2-1	TGTGCCAGCAGTCTGGGTCCGGGACACGTAGTATATAGCTCCTACAATGAGCAGTTCTTC	CASSLGPGHVVYSSYNEQFF
many	.	TRBV12-3/TRBV12-4	TRBJ2-5	TGTGCCAGCAGTTTCGGGGCTGGCCAAGAGACCCAGTACTTC	CASSFGAGQETQYF
few	TRBD1	TRBV6-1	TRBJ2-6	TGTGCCAGCAATCCTGACAGGGGAATCGGTGGGGCCAACGTCCTGACTTTC	CASNPDRGIGGANVLTF
many	TRBD1	TRBV2	TRBJ1-1	TGTGCCAGCAGTTCGCGGACAGGGCTTGAAGCTTTCTTT	CASSSRTGLEAFF
many	.	TRBV24-1	TRBJ2-1	TGTGCCACCAGTGATCACTTACAGGGCTACAATGAGCAGTTCTTC	CATSDHLQGYNEQFF
many	TRBD2	TRBV12-3/TRBV12-4	TRBJ2-2	TGTGCCAGCAGATGGACTAGCGGGAGGGCCGTGTCCGGGGAGCTGTTTTTT	CASRWTSGRAVSGELFF
.	.	TRBV30	TRBJ2-1	TGTGCCTGGAGTGGTGGGTCCTACAATGAGCAGTTCTTC	CAWSGGSYNEQFF
.	.	TRBV7-9	TRBJ2-1	TGTGCCAGCAGTTCAACCCCGGGTACAGCCGCGTACAATGAGCAGTTCTTC	CASSSTPGTAAYNEQFF
many	.	TRBV11-3	TRBJ2-1	TGTGCCAGCAGCCGGGGGCTTTCGAGCTCCTACAATGAGCAGTTCTTC	CASSRGLSSSYNEQFF
.	.	TRBV19	TRBJ2-7	TGTGCCAGCTCACCTGGGGGGGCAGAGCAGTACTTC	CASSPGGAEQYF
few	TRBD1	TRBV7-9	TRBJ1-1	TGTGCCAGCAGCTTAAAACAGGGGGGCTTCATGAACACTGAAGCTTTCTTT	CASSLKQGGFMNTEAFF
many	TRBD2	TRBV29-1	TRBJ2-7	TGCAGCGTTGAATCGCGGGAGTCCCTCTACGAGCAGTACTTC	CSVESRESLYEQYF
.	.	TRBV19	TRBJ1-2	TGTGCCAGTAACCAAGGCGGCGACTATGGCTACACCTTC	CASNQGGDYGYTF
many	.	TRBV6-1	TRBJ1-5	TGTGCCAGCAGTCTAAGACTCAGCAGGGGCGGGGGAAATCAGCCCCAGCATTTT	CASSLRLSRGGGNQPQHF
many	TRBD1	TRBV3-1	TRBJ2-7	TGTGCCAGCAGCCCGTGGACAGGCTACGAGCAGTACTTC	CASSPWTGYEQYF
many	TRBD2	TRBV3-1	TRBJ2-2	TGTGCCAGCGGGGTAGCGGGTCGCGGGGAGCTGTTTTTT	CASGVAGRGELFF
many	TRBD1	TRBV20-1	TRBJ2-7	TGCAGTGCTAGAGTGGCAGGGGGCCTGGGAGTGAGGGCCTACGAGCAGTACTTC	CSARVAGGLGVRAYEQYF
.	.	TRBV29-1	TRBJ2-2	TGCAGCGTTGTACAACTCACCGGGGAGCTGTTTTTT	CSVVQLTGELFF
.	TRBD2	TRBV7-3	TRBJ2-5	TGTGCCAGCAGCTCCCCGACTAGCGGGGGCCCTAAAGAGACCCAGTACTTC	CASSSPTSGGPKETQYF
few	.	TRBV11-2	TRBJ1-6	TGTGCCAGACCCCCGGGACACCAAATTACCGGTAATTCACCCCTCCACTTT	CARPPGHQITGNSPLHF
.	.	TRBV4-2	TRBJ2-7	TGTGCCAGCAGCCAAATAGAGGCCCCCTACGAGCAGTACTTC	CASSQIEAPYEQYF
many	TRBD2	TRBV6-1	TRBJ2-7	TGTGCCAGCAGTTGGGGCGGGGGAAGCTACGAGCAGTACTTC	CASSWGGGSYEQYF
.	.	TRBV2	TRBJ1-5	TGTGCCAGCAGTGTTCTTGGTGGGGGTCAGCCCCAGCATTTT	CASSVLGGGQPQHF
many	.	TRBV2	TRBJ1-2	TGTGCCAGCAGTGAATATGGGACACCTCGTACCCTCTATGGCTACACCTTC	CASSEYGTPRTLYGYTF
many	.	TRBV28	TRBJ1-2	TGTGCCAGCAGTTTATTAGGGGACACAGACGGCTACACCTTC	CASSLLGDTDGYTF
many	TRBD1	TRBV19	TRBJ1-1	TGTGCCAGTAGTATAGACGGACAGGTGAACACTGAAGCTTTCTTT	CASSIDGQVNTEAFF
.	.	TRBV25-1	TRBJ1-1	TGTGCCAGCAGCCCCCCGGGGTGGCAGGGCACTGAAGCTTTCTTT	CASSPPGWQGTEAFF
.	.	TRBV6-2/TRBV6-3	TRBJ2-7	TGTGCCAGCAGCCCCTTGGGGGCGGGTTCCTACGAGCAGTACTTC	CASSPLGAGSYEQYF
many	.	TRBV10-3	TRBJ1-5	TGTGCCATCAGCCGGGACGGCCTGAATCAGCCCCAGCATTTT	CAISRDGLNQPQHF
few	.	TRBV7-3	TRBJ2-5	TGTGCCAGCAGCTTATTAGGGGGGAAAGAGACCCAGTACTTC	CASSLLGGKETQYF
.	.	TRBV28	TRBJ1-2	TGTGCCAGCAGTTTTCTGGGGGCCAACTATGGCTACACCTTC	CASSFLGANYGYTF
.	.	TRBV12-3/TRBV12-4	TRBJ1-1	TGTGCCAGCAGCCGGAGGCCCTATGAAGCTTTCTTT	CASSRRPYEAFF
.	.	TRBV28	TRBJ1-4	TGTGCCAGCAGATCGACTAATGAAAAACTGTTTTTT	CASRSTNEKLFF
.	TRBD2	TRBV29-1	TRBJ2-1	TGCAGCGTTTTGGGACTAGCGGGGGGGAGGGGATCCAATGAGCAGTTCTTC	CSVLGLAGGRGSNEQFF
few	.	TRBV5-5	TRBJ1-3	TGTGCCAGCAGCATCGGGTCGCTCTCTGGAAACACCATATATTTT	CASSIGSLSGNTIYF
.	.	TRBV20-1	TRBJ1-5	TGCAGTGCTAGAGATGTGACACGGAATCAGCCCCAGCATTTT	CSARDVTRNQPQHF
few	.	TRBV7-9	TRBJ2-3	TGTGCCAGCAGGAGTAACAGGTTTAGCACAGATACGCAGTATTTT	CASRSNRFSTDTQYF
.	.	TRBV7-9	TRBJ1-1	TGTGCCAGCAGCTTAGGGGGCGGCCCGGTCACTGAAGCTTTCTTT	CASSLGGGPVTEAFF
many	TRBD2	TRBV9	TRBJ2-2	TGTGCCAGCAGCGCCCAGGGAGGGCATACCGGGGAGCTGTTTTTT	CASSAQGGHTGELFF
many	.	TRBV12-3/TRBV12-4	TRBJ1-2	TGTGCCAGCAGTCCCTCCCAGGGGCCGCTCTATGGCTACACCTTC	CASSPSQGPLYGYTF
.	TRBD1	TRBV28	TRBJ2-2	TGTGCCAGCAGTCCGAGACAGGGGGAAACCGGGGAGCTGTTTTTT	CASSPRQGETGELFF
many	TRBD1	TRBV29-1	TRBJ1-1	TGCAGCGTTGAAGAGCGGACAGGATGGACTGAAGCTTTCTTT	CSVEERTGWTEAFF